The TCR beta chain under discussion was sequenced for a study of early T cells in non-severe SARS-CoV-2 infection. The V end was cut by 3 bases, the J end by 0 bases, with 4 bases between. CDR3 size: 13 residues. Germline CDR1 is ENHRY and CDR2 is SYGVKD. TCRdb re-analysed the 5' RACE reads in MiXCR, keeping a single row per CDR3 protein. The sample lists approximately 27,000 distinct CDR3 sequences, under 6% seen once, with 5% to 6.5% in the top ten. Ten or more counts support this clonotype. Antigen: not known. Study outcomes and limitations: The study's VDJdb matching favored anti-spike CD8 responses and missed private and CD4 specificities.

The rearrangement links TRBV10-3 to TRBJ2-3, with no clear D. The receptor comes from an adult who was a healthcare worker with PCR-confirmed SARS-CoV-2 infection or an uninfected control (not recorded which). Sequencing was carried out using whole blood. For the CDR3, the DNA is TGTGCCATCAGTGAAGCTAGCACAGATACGCAGTATTTT. It encodes CAISEASTDTQYF.